This TCR beta chain was documented in a study of cytomegalovirus exposure and HLA in healthy donors. About the research overall: Earlier work reported 100 million or so unique TCR beta sequences from roughly 180 million T cells.

Per germline, CDR1 SGHDT and CDR2 YYEEEE. There are 17 residues in the CDR3. V trimming: 4 bases; J trimming: 9 bases; junction bases outside the gene matches: 22. This clone was picked up a small number of times. Primers for the PCR totalled 60 Vbeta and 13 Jbeta. The table came from immunoSEQ multiplex PCR; TCRdb's copy has only in-frame clones and leaves some out. The sample yields some 240,000 clones, around 73% seen once. The sample comprised PBMCs. This chain joins TRBV5-6 and TRBJ2-7; TRBD1 matches 7 bases. This clonotype was obtained from a male donor in good health and CMV-seronegative. Here the CDR3 reads CASSHQRMTGLMGRQYF. CDR3 nucleotide sequence: TGTGCCAGCAGCCACCAACGTATGACAGGGTTGATGGGGAGGCAGTACTTC.